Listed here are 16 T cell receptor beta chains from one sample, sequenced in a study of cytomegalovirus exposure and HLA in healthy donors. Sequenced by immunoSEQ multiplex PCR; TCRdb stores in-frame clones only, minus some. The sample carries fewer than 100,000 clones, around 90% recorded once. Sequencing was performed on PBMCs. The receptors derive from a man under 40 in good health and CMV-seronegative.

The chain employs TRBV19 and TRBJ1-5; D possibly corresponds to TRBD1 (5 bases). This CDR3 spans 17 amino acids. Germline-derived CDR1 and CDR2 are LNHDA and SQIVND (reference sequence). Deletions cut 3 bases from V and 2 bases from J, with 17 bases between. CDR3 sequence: CASSIKQVDIGNQPQHF. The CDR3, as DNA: TGTGCCAGTAGTATTAAACAGGTGGATATTGGCAATCAGCCCCAGCATTTT.

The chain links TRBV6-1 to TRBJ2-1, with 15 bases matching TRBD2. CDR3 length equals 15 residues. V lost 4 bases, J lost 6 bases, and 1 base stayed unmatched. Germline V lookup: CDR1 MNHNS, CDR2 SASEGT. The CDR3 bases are TGTGCCAGCAGTGGGACTAGCGGGGGGGCCAATGAGCAGTTCTTC. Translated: CASSGTSGGANEQFF.

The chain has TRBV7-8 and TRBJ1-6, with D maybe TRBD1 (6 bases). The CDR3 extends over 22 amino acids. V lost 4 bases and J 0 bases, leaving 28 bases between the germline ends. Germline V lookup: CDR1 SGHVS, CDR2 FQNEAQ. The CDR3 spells CASSSSGGQGTIPGSYNSPLHF. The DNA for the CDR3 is TGTGCCAGCAGCTCATCCGGGGGGCAGGGAACCATCCCGGGCTCCTATAATTCACCCCTCCACTTT. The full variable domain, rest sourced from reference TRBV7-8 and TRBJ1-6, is GAGVSQSPRYKVAKRGQDVALRCDPISGHVSLFWYQQALGQGPEFLTYFQNEAQLDKSGLPSDRFFAERPEGSVSTLKIQRTQQEDSAVYLCASSSSGGQGTIPGSYNSPLHFGNGTRLTVT.

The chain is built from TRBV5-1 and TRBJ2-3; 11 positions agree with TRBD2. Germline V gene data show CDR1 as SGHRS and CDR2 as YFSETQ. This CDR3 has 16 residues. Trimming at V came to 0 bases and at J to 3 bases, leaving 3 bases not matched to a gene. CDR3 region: CASSLATSGVTDTQYF. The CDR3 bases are TGCGCCAGCAGCTTGGCGACTAGCGGGGTTACAGATACGCAGTATTTT.

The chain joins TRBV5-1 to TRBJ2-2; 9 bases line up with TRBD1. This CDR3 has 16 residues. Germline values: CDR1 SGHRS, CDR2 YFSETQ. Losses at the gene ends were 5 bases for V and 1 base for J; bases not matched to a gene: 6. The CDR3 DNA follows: TGCGCCAGCAGGCGGCCGGGACAGGGGAACACCGGGGAGCTGTTTTTT. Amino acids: CASRRPGQGNTGELFF.

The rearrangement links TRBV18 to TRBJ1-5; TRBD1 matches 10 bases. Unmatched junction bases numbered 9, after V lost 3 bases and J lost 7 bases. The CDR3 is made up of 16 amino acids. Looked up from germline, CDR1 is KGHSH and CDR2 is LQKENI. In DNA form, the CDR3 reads TGTGCCAGCTCACCGGGGGACAGGGGTGGCAGACAGCCCCAGCATTTT. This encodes CASSPGDRGGRQPQHF.

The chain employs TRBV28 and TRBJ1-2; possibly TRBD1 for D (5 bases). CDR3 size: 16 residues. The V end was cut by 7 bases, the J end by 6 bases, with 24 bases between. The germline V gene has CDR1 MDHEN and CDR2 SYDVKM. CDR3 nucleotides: TGTGCCAGCATTACGTGGGGCAGGCAATCGAACAATGGCTACACCTTC. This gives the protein CASITWGRQSNNGYTF.

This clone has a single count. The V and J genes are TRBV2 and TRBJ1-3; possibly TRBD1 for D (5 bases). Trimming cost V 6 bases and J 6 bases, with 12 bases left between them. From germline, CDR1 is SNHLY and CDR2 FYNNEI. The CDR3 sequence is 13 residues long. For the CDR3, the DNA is TGTGCCAGCAGCGTTATCAGGGAAAACACCATATATTTT. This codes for CASSVIRENTIYF. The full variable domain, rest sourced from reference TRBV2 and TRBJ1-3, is EPEVTQTPSHQVTQMGQEVILRCVPISNHLYFYWYRQILGQKVEFLVSFYNNEISEKSEIFDDQFSVERPDGSNFTLKIRSTKLEDSAMYFCASSVIRENTIYFGEGSWLTVV.

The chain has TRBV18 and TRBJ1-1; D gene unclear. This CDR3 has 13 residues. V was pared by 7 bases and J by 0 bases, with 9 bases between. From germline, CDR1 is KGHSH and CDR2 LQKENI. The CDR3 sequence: CASCTSMNTEAFF. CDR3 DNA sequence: TGTGCCAGCTGCACATCCATGAACACTGAAGCTTTCTTT.

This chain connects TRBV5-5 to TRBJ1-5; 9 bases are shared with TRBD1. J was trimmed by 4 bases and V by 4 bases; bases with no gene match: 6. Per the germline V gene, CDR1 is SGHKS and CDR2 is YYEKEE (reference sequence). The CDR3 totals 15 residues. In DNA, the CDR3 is TGTGCCAGCAGCGTCGGGACAGGGCATAATCAGCCCCAGCATTTT. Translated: CASSVGTGHNQPQHF.

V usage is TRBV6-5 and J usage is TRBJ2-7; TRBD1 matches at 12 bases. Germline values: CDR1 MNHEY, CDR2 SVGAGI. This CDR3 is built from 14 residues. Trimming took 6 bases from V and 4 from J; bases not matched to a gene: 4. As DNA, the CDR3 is TGTGCCAGCAGGGGGACAGGGGGCCGTTACGAGCAGTACTTC. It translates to CASRGTGGRYEQYF.

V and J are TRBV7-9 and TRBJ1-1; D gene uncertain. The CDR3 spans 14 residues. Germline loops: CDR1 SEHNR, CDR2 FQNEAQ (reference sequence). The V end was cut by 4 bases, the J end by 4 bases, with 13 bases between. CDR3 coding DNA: TGTGCCAGCAGCTATGGACTCCCCGGCACTGAAGCTTTCTTT. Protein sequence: CASSYGLPGTEAFF.

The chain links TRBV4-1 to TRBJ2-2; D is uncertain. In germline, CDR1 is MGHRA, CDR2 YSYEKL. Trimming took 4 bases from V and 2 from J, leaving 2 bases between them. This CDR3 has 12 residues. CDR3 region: CASSPNTGELFF. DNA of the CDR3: TGCGCCAGCAGCCCAAACACCGGGGAGCTGTTTTTT.

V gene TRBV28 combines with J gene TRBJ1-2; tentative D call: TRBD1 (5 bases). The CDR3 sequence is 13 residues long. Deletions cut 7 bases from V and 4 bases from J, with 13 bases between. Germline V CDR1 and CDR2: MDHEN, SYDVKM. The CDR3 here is CASTAGPFYGYTF. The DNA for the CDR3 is TGTGCCAGCACCGCGGGGCCCTTCTATGGCTACACCTTC.

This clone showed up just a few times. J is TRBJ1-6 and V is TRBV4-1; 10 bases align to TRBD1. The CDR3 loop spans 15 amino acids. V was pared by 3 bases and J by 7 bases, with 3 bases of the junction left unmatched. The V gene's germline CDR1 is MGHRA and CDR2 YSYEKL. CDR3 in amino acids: CASSQTGGLNSPLHF. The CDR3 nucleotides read TGCGCCAGCAGCCAGACAGGGGGCCTGAATTCACCCCTCCACTTT.

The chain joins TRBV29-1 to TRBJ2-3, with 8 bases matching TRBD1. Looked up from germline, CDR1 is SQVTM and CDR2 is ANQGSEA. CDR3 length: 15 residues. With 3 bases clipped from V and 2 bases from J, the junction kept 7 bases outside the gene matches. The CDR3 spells CSVDLTGAFTDTQYF. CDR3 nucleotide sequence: TGCAGCGTTGATCTGACAGGGGCTTTCACAGATACGCAGTATTTT.